This TCR beta chain was retrieved from a study of cytomegalovirus exposure and HLA in healthy donors. Germline loops: CDR1 SGHTA, CDR2 FQGTGA. This CDR3 spans 14 amino acids. The V segment lost 4 bases and the J segment 4 bases; nucleotides outside the gene matches: 3. The data were produced by immunoSEQ multiplex PCR, yet TCRdb's version contains in-frame clones alone and is incomplete. This sample has roughly 300,000 clones, with roughly 87% found just once. The sequenced sample was PBMCs. V and J are TRBV7-3 and TRBJ2-5; 10 nucleotides line up with TRBD2. This TCR was sampled from a woman between 25 and 40 years old in good health and CMV-seropositive. The CDR3 DNA reads as TGTGCCAGCAGCTCGGGACTAGCGCGAGAGACCCAGTACTTC. Encoded protein: CASSSGLARETQYF.